The 19 T cell receptor beta chains listed next were all sequenced from one sample in a study of T-cell memory formation after mild COVID-19 (dated by TCRdb to 2020 to 2023). Libraries came from 5' RACE. The run used an Illumina NovaSeq 6000. The raw public data were reprocessed by TCRdb itself: fastp quality trimming at Q25, MiXCR clonotype calling, in-frame beta chains only. All rows with the same CDR3 protein become a single entry with the most common DNA and genes. Recorded for this sample are a few hundred thousand distinct CDR3 sequences; more than 15% of them occurred a single time. Together, the top ten hold roughly 23% of the sample. The sample comprised PBMCs or a T cell subset sorted from them (not recorded which). The source is a man aged 18 to 29 who had mild COVID-19 (a few samples of this study predate the infection). The sample titles of this study are shuffled in the database, so cell type and time point are left out; the donor was told from shared clones.

Note on this clonotype: Mismatch with germline at one junction end may stem from a read error. The J gene is TRBJ1-2, the V gene TRBV15; D is perhaps TRBD1 (5 bases). CDR1 and CDR2 from the germline V gene are LNHNV and YYDKDF (reference sequence). The CDR3 totals 12 residues. CDR3 amino acids: CATSRGEGPRAF. DNA for the CDR3: TGTGCCACCAGCAGAGGGGAGGGGCCGCGCGCCTTC.

This clonotype was seen a handful of times. V usage is TRBV4-2 and J usage is TRBJ2-3; perhaps D is TRBD1 or TRBD2 (6 bases each). The CDR3 covers 14 residues. Germline V gene data show CDR1 as LGHNA and CDR2 as YNFKEQ. V gave up 2 bases and J gave up 3 bases, with 9 bases separating them. The CDR3 bases are TGTGCCAGCAGCCAAATAGGGGGGACAGATACGCAGTATTTT. Amino acids: CASSQIGGTDTQYF.

The genes are TRBV12-3 or TRBV12-4 and TRBJ2-3; D assignment may be TRBD1 or TRBD2 (6 bases each). V lost 5 bases to trimming and J lost 1 base, with 13 bases between them. The CDR3 is made up of 15 amino acids. The CDR3 loop is CASSRGRGGTDTQYF. The CDR3 region has the DNA TGTGCCAGCAGTCGGGGGCGGGGTGGCACAGATACGCAGTATTTT.

The V call is TRBV6-5, the J call TRBJ1-1, with D maybe TRBD1 (6 bases). The CDR3 length is 14 residues. Per germline, CDR1 MNHEY and CDR2 SVGAGI. Between the trimmed V and J ends, which lost 7 bases and 4 bases, there was a span of 16 bases. CDR3 sequence: CASTKGGRITEAFF. The CDR3, as DNA: TGTGCCAGCACCAAGGGGGGAAGGATCACTGAAGCTTTCTTT.

This clonotype has only a few counts. V usage is TRBV6-5 and J usage is TRBJ2-3, with TRBD2 as a possible D gene (5 bases). Looked up from germline, CDR1 is MNHEY and CDR2 is SVGAGI. Trimming pared 0 bases from V and 2 bases from J, leaving 12 bases between. The CDR3 covers 16 residues. The CDR3 DNA reads as TGTGCCAGCAGTTACTCCCCTAGCTGGCCCACAGATACGCAGTATTTT. Translating gives CASSYSPSWPTDTQYF.

The genes are TRBV2 and TRBJ2-3; no firm D call. V was pared by 1 base and J by 1 base, with 6 bases between. CDR3 length: 14 residues. Germline CDR1 and CDR2: SNHLY and FYNNEI. The CDR3 is CASSEEPRTDTQYF. The DNA for the CDR3 is TGTGCCAGCAGTGAAGAACCACGCACAGATACGCAGTATTTT.

V and J are TRBV12-3 or TRBV12-4 and TRBJ2-2; 11 positions agree with TRBD1. Unmatched junction bases numbered 5, after V lost 2 bases and J lost 0 bases. CDR3 size: 18 residues. The CDR3 nucleotides read TGTGCCAGCAGTTTATGGGGACAGGGGGTATCGAACACCGGGGAGCTGTTTTTT. Amino acids: CASSLWGQGVSNTGELFF.

The V call is TRBV20-1, the J call TRBJ1-2; 7 nucleotides align to TRBD1. V trimming: 4 bases; J trimming: 5 bases; junction bases outside the gene matches: 7. The CDR3 totals 13 residues. Germline V gene sequence: CDR1 DFQATT, CDR2 SNEGSKA (reference sequence). CDR3 region: CSATTAGGYGYTF. Written as DNA, the CDR3 is TGCAGTGCTACCACCGCAGGGGGGTATGGCTACACCTTC.

The chain employs TRBV6-2 or TRBV6-3 and TRBJ1-1; D not resolved. The V and J ends lost 4 bases and 1 base respectively, with 7 bases between them. Per germline, CDR1 MNHEY and CDR2 SVGEGT. The length of the CDR3 is 13 residues. CDR3 nucleotides: TGTGCCAGCAGTTCCCGCAGGAACACTGAAGCTTTCTTT. As protein: CASSSRRNTEAFF.

This clonotype was counted a few times. The chain links TRBV4-3 to TRBJ2-6; D is unresolved. This CDR3 is built from 16 residues. Looked up from germline, CDR1 is LGHNA and CDR2 is YSLEER. V was cut by 0 bases and J by 0 bases, with 6 bases left in between. The CDR3 reads CASSQERSSGANVLTF. The CDR3 DNA follows: TGCGCCAGCAGCCAAGAGCGATCCTCTGGGGCCAACGTCCTGACTTTC.

This clonotype appeared a few times. This rearrangement joins TRBV4-1 to TRBJ2-1, with D possibly matching TRBD1 (6 bases). Germline CDR1 and CDR2: MGHRA and YSYEKL. V was clipped by 4 bases and J by 8 bases, with 18 bases between them. The CDR3 consists of 15 residues. CDR3 in DNA: TGCGCCAGCAGCCCAGACAGGCCCTGGGGAGATGAGCAGTTCTTC. It encodes CASSPDRPWGDEQFF.

This clonotype came up a few times. The chain carries TRBV4-2 and TRBJ2-7; D unresolved. This CDR3 comprises 13 residues. V lost 0 bases and J 0 bases, leaving 3 bases between the germline ends. The germline V gene encodes CDR1 LGHNA and CDR2 YNFKEQ. The CDR3 bases are TGTGCCAGCAGCCAAGAGAGCTCCTACGAGCAGTACTTC. Its protein is CASSQESSYEQYF.

The genes are TRBV7-2 and TRBJ2-5, with D perhaps TRBD1 (5 bases). The CDR3 has 15 amino acids. Germline assignment: CDR1 SGHTA and CDR2 FQGNSA. V dropped 1 base and J dropped 2 bases, with 11 bases sitting between them. CDR3 bases: TGTGCCAGCAGCTTAGGGTGGGCAGGGCAAGAGACCCAGTACTTC. It translates to CASSLGWAGQETQYF.

At least ten counts were recorded for this clonotype. The V and J genes are TRBV2 and TRBJ2-3; D is unclear. CDR3 length: 11 amino acids. V was cut by 5 bases and J by 5 bases, with 5 bases left in between. CDR1 is SNHLY and CDR2 is FYNNEI in the germline V gene. CDR3 in DNA: TGTGCCAGCAGTCCCCAAGATACGCAGTATTTT. This encodes CASSPQDTQYF.

This clonotype has ten or more counts. V and J are TRBV29-1 and TRBJ2-2; no clear D. Trimming shortened V by 7 bases and J by 6 bases, and 9 bases separated the two germline ends. Germline CDR1 is SQVTM and CDR2 is ANQGSEA. The length of the CDR3 is 11 residues. The CDR3 protein is CSAPKAGELFF. CDR3 nucleotide sequence: TGCAGCGCCCCCAAGGCCGGGGAGCTGTTTTTT.

This chain connects TRBV7-2 to TRBJ2-4; the match to TRBD2 covers 8 bases. The CDR3 sequence is 14 residues long. Germline V gene data show CDR1 as SGHTA and CDR2 as FQGNSA. J was trimmed by 8 bases and V by 4 bases; bases with no gene match: 7. The CDR3 here is CASSSSREGDIQYF. DNA of the CDR3: TGTGCCAGCAGCTCGTCACGGGAGGGGGACATTCAGTACTTC.

The V call is TRBV9, the J call TRBJ1-6, with 7 bases identical to TRBD1. V was pared by 3 bases and J by 8 bases, with 5 bases of the junction left unmatched. CDR3 length: 14 amino acids. Looked up from germline, CDR1 is SGDLS and CDR2 is YYNGEE. CDR3 DNA sequence: TGTGCCAGCAGCGCGACAGGGTTTGATTCACCCCTCCACTTT. Amino acid sequence: CASSATGFDSPLHF.

This clonotype was counted a few times. The V and J genes are TRBV6-5 and TRBJ1-1; 8 bases match TRBD1. The CDR3 covers 15 residues. Germline lookup yields CDR1 MNHEY and CDR2 SVGAGI. Trimming took 6 bases from V and 5 from J; bases not matched to a gene: 11. CDR3 sequence reads: CASSRTGGGRTEAFF. CDR3 in DNA: TGTGCCAGCAGCAGAACAGGGGGAGGTAGGACTGAAGCTTTCTTT.

This clonotype was picked up a small number of times. The chain uses TRBV3-1 and TRBJ1-1; TRBD1 is a possible D gene (5 bases). The CDR3 contains 14 residues. V was pared by 4 bases and J by 0 bases, with 9 bases between. Germline CDR1 reads LGHDT; CDR2 reads YNNKEL (reference sequence). The chain's CDR3 is CASSRDGLNTEAFF. CDR3 bases: TGTGCCAGCAGCCGGGACGGACTGAACACTGAAGCTTTCTTT.